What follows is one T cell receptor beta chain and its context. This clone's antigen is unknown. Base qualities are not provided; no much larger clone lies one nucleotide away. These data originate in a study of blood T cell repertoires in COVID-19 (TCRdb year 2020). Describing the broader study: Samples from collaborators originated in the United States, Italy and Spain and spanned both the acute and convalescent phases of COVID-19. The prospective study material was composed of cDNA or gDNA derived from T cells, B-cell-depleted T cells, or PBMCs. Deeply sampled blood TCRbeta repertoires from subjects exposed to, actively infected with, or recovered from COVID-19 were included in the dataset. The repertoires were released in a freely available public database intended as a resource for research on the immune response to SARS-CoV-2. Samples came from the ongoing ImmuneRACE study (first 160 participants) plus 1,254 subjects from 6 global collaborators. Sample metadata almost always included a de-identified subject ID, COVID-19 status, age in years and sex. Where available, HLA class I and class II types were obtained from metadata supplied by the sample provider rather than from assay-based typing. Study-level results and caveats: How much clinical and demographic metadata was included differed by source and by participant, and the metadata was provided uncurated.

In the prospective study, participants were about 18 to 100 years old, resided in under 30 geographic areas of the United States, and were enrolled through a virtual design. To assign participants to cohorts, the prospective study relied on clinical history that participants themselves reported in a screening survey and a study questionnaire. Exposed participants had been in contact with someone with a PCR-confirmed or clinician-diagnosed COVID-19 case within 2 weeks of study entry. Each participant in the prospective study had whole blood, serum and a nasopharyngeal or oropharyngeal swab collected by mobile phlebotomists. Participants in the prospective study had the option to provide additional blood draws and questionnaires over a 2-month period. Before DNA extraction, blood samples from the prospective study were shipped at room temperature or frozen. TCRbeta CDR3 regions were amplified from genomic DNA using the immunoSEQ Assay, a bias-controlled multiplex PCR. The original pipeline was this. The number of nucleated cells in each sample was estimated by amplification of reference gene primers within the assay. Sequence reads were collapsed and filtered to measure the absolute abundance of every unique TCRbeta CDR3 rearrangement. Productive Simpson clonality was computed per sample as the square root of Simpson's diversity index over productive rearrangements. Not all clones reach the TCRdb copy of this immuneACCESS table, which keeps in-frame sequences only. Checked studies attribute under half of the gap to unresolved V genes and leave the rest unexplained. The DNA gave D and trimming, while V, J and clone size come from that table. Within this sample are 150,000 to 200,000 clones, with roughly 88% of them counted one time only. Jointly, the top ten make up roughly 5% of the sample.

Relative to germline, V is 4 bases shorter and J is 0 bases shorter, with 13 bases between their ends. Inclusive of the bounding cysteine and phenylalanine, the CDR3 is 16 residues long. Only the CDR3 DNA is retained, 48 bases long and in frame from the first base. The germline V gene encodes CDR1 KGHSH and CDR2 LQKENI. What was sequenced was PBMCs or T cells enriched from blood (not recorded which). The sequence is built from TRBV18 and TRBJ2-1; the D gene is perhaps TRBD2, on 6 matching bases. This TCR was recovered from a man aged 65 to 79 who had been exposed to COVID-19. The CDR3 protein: CASSLGLLNSYNEQFF. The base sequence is TGTGCCAGCTCACTCGGACTACTCAACTCCTACAATGAGCAGTTCTTC.